One T cell receptor beta chain is described in this entry. Its matching antigen is unknown. Measured with immunoSEQ multiplex PCR; TCRdb has only the in-frame clones, and not every one. In the table there are around 79,000 clones, 60% to 85% of which are singletons. The ViraFEST assay expanded antigen-specific CD4+ T cells with viral peptide pools before sequencing. After around 10 days in culture, the CD4+ T cells were isolated. Neither prior SARS-CoV-2 infection nor positive nucleocapsid antibodies were present in the vaccine recipients. The entry originates in a study of vaccination effects on CD4 cells after COVID-19. The sample in question was CD4+ T cells from PBMCs cultured with SARS-CoV-2 spike peptides, obtained before COVID-19 vaccination. This receptor was obtained from a human donor who received a COVID-19 vaccine.

CDR3 sequence (DNA): TGTGCCATCAGGGACAGGGTGGATACGCAGTATTTT. The encoded protein is CAIRDRVDTQYF. The chain links TRBV10-3 to TRBJ2-3; 8 bases agree with TRBD1. The CDR3 is 12 residues long. CDR1 and CDR2 from the germline V gene are ENHRY and SYGVKD. With 6 bases clipped from V and 6 bases from J, the junction kept 2 bases outside the gene matches.